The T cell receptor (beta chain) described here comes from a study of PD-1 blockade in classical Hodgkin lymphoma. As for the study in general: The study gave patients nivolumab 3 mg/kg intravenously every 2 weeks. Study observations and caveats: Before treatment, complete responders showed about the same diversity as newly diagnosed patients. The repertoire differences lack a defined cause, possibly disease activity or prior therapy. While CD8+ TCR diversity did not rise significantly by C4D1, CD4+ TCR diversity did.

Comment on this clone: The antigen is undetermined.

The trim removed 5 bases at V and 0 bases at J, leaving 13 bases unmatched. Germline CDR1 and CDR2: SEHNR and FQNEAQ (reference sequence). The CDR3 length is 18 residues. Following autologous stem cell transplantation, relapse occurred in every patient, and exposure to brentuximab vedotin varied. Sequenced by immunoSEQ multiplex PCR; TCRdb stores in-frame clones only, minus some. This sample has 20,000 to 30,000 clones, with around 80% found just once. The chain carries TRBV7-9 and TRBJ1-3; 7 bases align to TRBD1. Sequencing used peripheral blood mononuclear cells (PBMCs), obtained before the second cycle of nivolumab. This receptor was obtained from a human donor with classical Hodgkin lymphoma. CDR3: CASSLTRDSSGSGNTIYF. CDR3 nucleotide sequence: TGTGCCAGCAGCCTAACCCGGGACAGTTCGGGCTCTGGAAACACCATATATTTT.